Shown below are 3 T cell receptor beta chains from a single sample sequenced in a study of CD8+ T cells in alopecia areata. Sequencing templates came from extracted RNA that was reverse transcribed into cDNA. This table comes from immunoSEQ multiplex PCR, and its TCRdb copy is limited to in-frame clones, with some not included. The table lists roughly 210,000 clones, around two fifths of them singletons, with approximately 2.4% in the top ten. Noted treatment: oral pan-JAK inhibitor, 5-10 mg twice daily. Sequences were derived from CD4+ T cells sorted from blood, sampled at roughly week 36, from a patient treated with tofacitinib. Source of these receptors: a human donor with alopecia areata.

CDR3 DNA: TGTGCCAGCAGTCCGGTATGGGAGACCCAGTACTTC. It specifies CASSPVWETQYF. The chain recombines TRBV28 with TRBJ2-5; D uncertain. Trimming removed 5 bases at V and 5 bases at J, with 9 bases between. The CDR3 is 12 residues long. Per germline, CDR1 MDHEN and CDR2 SYDVKM.

The chain uses TRBV5-1 and TRBJ1-2; no reliable D call. CDR1 is SGHRS and CDR2 is YFSETQ in the germline V gene. Trimming pared 0 bases from V and 6 bases from J, leaving 3 bases between. The CDR3 has 11 residues. The CDR3: CASSLDDGYTF. CDR3 bases: TGCGCCAGCAGCTTGGACGATGGCTACACCTTC.

Only a few counts were recorded for this clone. The chain links TRBV6-5 to TRBJ1-5, with 9 bases lining up with TRBD1. After removal of 6 bases from V and 4 bases from J, the junction contained 4 bases not matched to a gene. Germline loops: CDR1 MNHEY, CDR2 SVGAGI. This CDR3 spans 14 amino acids. The CDR3 sequence is CASSRGTGNQPQHF. The DNA for the CDR3 is TGTGCCAGCAGCCGCGGGACAGGGAATCAGCCCCAGCATTTT.